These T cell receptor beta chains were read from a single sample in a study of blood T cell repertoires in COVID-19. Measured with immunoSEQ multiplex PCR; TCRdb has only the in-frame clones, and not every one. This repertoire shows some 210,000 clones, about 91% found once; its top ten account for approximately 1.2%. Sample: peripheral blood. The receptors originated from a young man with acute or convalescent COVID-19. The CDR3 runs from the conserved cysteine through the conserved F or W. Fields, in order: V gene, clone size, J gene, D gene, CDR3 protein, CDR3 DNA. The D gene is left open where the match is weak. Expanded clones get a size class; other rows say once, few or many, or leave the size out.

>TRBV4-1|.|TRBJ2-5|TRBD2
CASSQKRTSGIQETQYF
TGCGCCAGCAGCCAAAAACGGACTAGCGGGATCCAAGAGACCCAGTACTTC
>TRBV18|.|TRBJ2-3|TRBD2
CASSPRLAGAVDTQYF
TGTGCCAGCTCACCGAGGCTAGCGGGAGCAGTAGATACGCAGTATTTT
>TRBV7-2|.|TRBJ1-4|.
CASSSYGGGVNEKLFF
TGTGCCAGCAGCTCCTACGGGGGGGGAGTTAATGAAAAACTGTTTTTT
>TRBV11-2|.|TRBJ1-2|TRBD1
CASSLVDRGLYGYTF
TGTGCCAGCAGCTTAGTGGACAGGGGGCTCTATGGCTACACCTTC
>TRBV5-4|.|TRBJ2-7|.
CASSLRGTNYEQYF
TGTGCCAGCAGCTTGCGCGGGACCAACTACGAGCAGTACTTC
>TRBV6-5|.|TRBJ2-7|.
CASSYSAGLTYEQYF
TGTGCCAGCAGTTACTCTGCAGGGCTTACCTACGAGCAGTACTTC
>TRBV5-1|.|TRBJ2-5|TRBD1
CASSLGDRRETQYF
TGCGCCAGCAGCTTGGGGGACAGACGTGAGACCCAGTACTTC
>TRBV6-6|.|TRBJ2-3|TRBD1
CASTPTRQGADTQYF
TGTGCCAGCACACCAACCCGACAGGGGGCAGATACGCAGTATTTT
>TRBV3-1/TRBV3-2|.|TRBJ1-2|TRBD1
CASSRQGGYTF
TGTGCCAGCAGCCGACAGGGTGGCTACACCTTC
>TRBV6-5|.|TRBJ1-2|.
CASRGPRGAWGYTF
TGTGCCAGCAGGGGCCCCCGGGGGGCGTGGGGCTACACCTTC
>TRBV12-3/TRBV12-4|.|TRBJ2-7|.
CASTDRGYEQYF
TGTGCCAGCACCGACCGCGGCTACGAGCAGTACTTC
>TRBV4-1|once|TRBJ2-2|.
CASSQRVTGELFF
TGCGCCAGCAGCCAAAGAGTCACCGGGGAGCTGTTTTTT
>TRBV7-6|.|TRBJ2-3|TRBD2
CASSLSGSSDTQYF
TGTGCCAGCAGCTTAAGCGGGAGCTCAGATACGCAGTATTTT
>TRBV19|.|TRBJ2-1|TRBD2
CASMSGGAYNEQFF
TGTGCCAGTATGAGCGGGGGTGCCTACAATGAGCAGTTCTTC
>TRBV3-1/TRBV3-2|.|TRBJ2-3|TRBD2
CASSPLRRTSYVTQYF
TGTGCCAGCAGCCCCCTTCGGCGGACTAGCTATGTAACGCAGTATTTT
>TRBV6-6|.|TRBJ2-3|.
CASSLGTPSTDTQYF
TGTGCCAGCAGCCTCGGGACACCCTCGACAGATACGCAGTATTTT
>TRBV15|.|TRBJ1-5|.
CATSRALSNQPQHF
TGTGCCACCAGCAGGGCCCTTAGCAATCAGCCCCAGCATTTT
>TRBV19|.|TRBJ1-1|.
CASSVRTRQNTEAFF
TGTGCCAGTAGTGTGAGGACACGGCAGAACACTGAAGCTTTCTTT
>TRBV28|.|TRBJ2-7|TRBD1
CASSSGQGIGEQYF
TGTGCCAGCAGTTCGGGACAGGGGATCGGCGAGCAGTACTTC
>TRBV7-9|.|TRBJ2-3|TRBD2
CASSRGLAGGRDTQYF
TGTGCCAGCAGCCGGGGACTAGCGGGCGGGAGAGATACGCAGTATTTT
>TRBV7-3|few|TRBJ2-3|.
CASTGDSAGFNTQYF
TGTGCCAGCACTGGTGACTCCGCGGGTTTCAATACGCAGTATTTT
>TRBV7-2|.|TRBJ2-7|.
CASSWTDGETYEQYF
TGTGCCAGCAGCTGGACTGACGGAGAAACCTACGAGCAGTACTTC
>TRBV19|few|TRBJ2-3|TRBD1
CASKSGRQGAGNTQYF
TGTGCCAGTAAGAGCGGAAGACAGGGGGCTGGAAATACGCAGTATTTT
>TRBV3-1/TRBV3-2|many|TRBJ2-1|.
CASSQAGAHEQFF
TGTGCCAGCAGCCAAGCGGGAGCGCATGAGCAGTTCTTC
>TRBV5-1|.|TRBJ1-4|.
CASSLSGINEKLFF
TGCGCCAGCAGCTTGTCAGGCATTAATGAAAAACTGTTTTTT
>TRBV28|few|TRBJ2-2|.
CASSLWGRGTGELFF
TGTGCCAGCAGTTTATGGGGCCGAGGGACCGGGGAGCTGTTTTTT
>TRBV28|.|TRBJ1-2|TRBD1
CASSPTRRQGRHGYTF
TGTGCCAGCAGTCCAACCCGAAGACAGGGAAGGCATGGCTACACCTTC
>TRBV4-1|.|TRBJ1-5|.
CASSHHPMTGVLGNQPQHF
TGCGCCAGCAGCCACCATCCGATGACTGGAGTCTTGGGCAATCAGCCCCAGCATTTT
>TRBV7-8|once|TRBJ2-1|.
CASSLVPGGRVNEQFF
TGTGCCAGCAGCTTAGTTCCGGGGGGCCGGGTAAATGAGCAGTTCTTC
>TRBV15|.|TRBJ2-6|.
CATSRVGLLSGANVLTF
TGTGCCACCAGCAGAGTAGGACTACTCTCTGGGGCCAACGTCCTGACTTTC
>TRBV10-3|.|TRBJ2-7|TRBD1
CAIETGTGHYEQYF
TGTGCCATCGAGACCGGGACAGGGCACTACGAGCAGTACTTC
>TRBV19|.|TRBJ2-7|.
CASSIGPGNAYEQYF
TGTGCCAGTAGTATAGGTCCTGGCAATGCCTACGAGCAGTACTTC
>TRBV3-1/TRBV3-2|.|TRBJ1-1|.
CASSPTGREAFF
TGTGCCAGCAGCCCTACAGGGCGAGAAGCTTTCTTT
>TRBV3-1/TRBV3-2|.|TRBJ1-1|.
CASGQSNTEAFF
TGTGCCAGCGGACAGTCGAACACTGAAGCTTTCTTT
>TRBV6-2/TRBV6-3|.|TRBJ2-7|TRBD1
CASSYPTGTGSSEQYF
TGTGCCAGCAGTTACCCCACCGGGACAGGGTCGTCCGAGCAGTACTTC
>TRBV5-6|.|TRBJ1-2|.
CASRATVYGYTF
TGTGCCAGCAGAGCGACAGTCTATGGCTACACCTTC
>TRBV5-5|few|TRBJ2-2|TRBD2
CASSFGLAVGELFF
TGTGCCAGCAGCTTTGGACTAGCGGTCGGGGAGCTGTTTTTT
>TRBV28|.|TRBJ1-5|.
CASKRVLGGNQPQHF
TGTGCCAGCAAGCGGGTTTTGGGCGGCAATCAGCCCCAGCATTTT
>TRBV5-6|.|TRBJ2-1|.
CASNWASSYNEQFF
TGTGCCAGCAATTGGGCGAGCTCCTACAATGAGCAGTTCTTC
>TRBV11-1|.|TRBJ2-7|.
CASSAQGNYEQYF
TGTGCCAGCAGCGCACAGGGAAACTACGAGCAGTACTTC
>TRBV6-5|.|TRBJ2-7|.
CASRFLGRSYEQYF
TGTGCCAGCAGATTCTTGGGCAGGTCCTACGAGCAGTACTTC
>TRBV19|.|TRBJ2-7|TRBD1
CASSYGTGSLYEQYF
TGTGCCAGTAGTTACGGGACAGGGTCCCTCTACGAGCAGTACTTC
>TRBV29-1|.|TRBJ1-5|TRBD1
CSAFTGVGQPQHF
TGCAGCGCCTTTACAGGGGTAGGTCAGCCCCAGCATTTT
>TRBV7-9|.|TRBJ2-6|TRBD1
CASSLTGDPGANVLTF
TGTGCCAGCAGCTTGACAGGGGACCCTGGGGCCAACGTCCTGACTTTC
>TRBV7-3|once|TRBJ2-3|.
CASSLISPDTQYF
TGTGCCAGCAGCTTAATTAGCCCAGATACGCAGTATTTT
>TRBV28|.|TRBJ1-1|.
CASIKTPAGTEAFF
TGTGCCAGCATTAAGACTCCGGCCGGCACTGAAGCTTTCTTT